This record covers a single T cell receptor beta chain. These data come from a study of shared T cell receptors in the human thymus. The protocol was immunoSEQ multiplex PCR, while the TCRdb copy is restricted to in-frame clones and leaves out a portion. Among hundreds of thousands of clones listed, 80% to 90% were seen once. Trimming shortened V by 3 bases and J by 3 bases, and 39 bases separated the two germline ends. Germline values: CDR1 GTSNPN, CDR2 SVGIG (reference sequence). The CDR3 runs 23 residues. These sequences were also reported in another study, on human thymus T cells.

This clonotype was obtained from a girl under two years old with a congenital heart defect. The material sequenced was thymocytes. The V gene is TRBV30, the J gene TRBJ1-5; a weak D match, TRBD1 (5 bases). The CDR3 region has the DNA TGTGCCTGGAGCCCGCCTTGCCGTATCGGGGGGAACCGTGACGGACTGAACAATCAGCCCCAGCATTTT. This translates into CAWSPPCRIGGNRDGLNNQPQHF.